The rows below give T cell receptor beta chains drawn from one sample of a study of blood T cells in healthy people across ages. TCRdb used MiXCR to reprocess the 5' RACE reads, holding one entry per CDR3 protein. The table shows hundreds of thousands of distinct CDR3 sequences, with around half occurring only once. Source material: blood. Receptor source: an elderly man in good health. Each CDR3 is given with its conserved first and last residue. The D gene is left open where the match is weak. Clone size, where shown, is once, few, many, or a class for clones that have expanded.

j_call v_call cdr3_length d_call clone_size cdr3_nt cdr3_aa
TRBJ2-7 TRBV28 19 NA NA TGTGCCAGCAGTCCGGGGACAGGGCAGGCTAGCGGGAGTTTATACGAGCAGTACTTC CASSPGTGQASGSLYEQYF
TRBJ2-1 TRBV5-5 13 NA NA TGTGCCAGCAGCTTGGAAGTCTACAATGAGCAGTTCTTC CASSLEVYNEQFF
TRBJ2-5 TRBV7-9 19 TRBD2 NA TGTGCCAGCAGCTTAGCAGTCGCGGGAGGCCCCTTGTCCCAAGAGACCCAGTACTTC CASSLAVAGGPLSQETQYF
TRBJ1-1 TRBV10-3 15 TRBD1 NA TGTGCCATCAGTGAGAGGGGGCAGGGGGGGCCTGAAGCTTTCTTT CAISERGQGGPEAFF
TRBJ1-5 TRBV5-1 14 NA few TGCGCCAGCAGCTTGGATGGTAGCAATCAGCCCCAGCATTTT CASSLDGSNQPQHF
TRBJ1-6 TRBV2 15 NA NA TGTGCCAGCAGTGAAGGCAGTCCCTATAATTCACCCCTCTACTTT CASSEGSPYNSPLYF
TRBJ2-3 TRBV7-2 13 TRBD1 NA TGTGCCAGCAGCTCCAATGGACAGGGTCCGCAGTATTTT CASSSNGQGPQYF
TRBJ2-7 TRBV5-5 18 TRBD2 few TGTGCCAGCAGCTTGACTCCTAGCGGGAGGAATGGTCCCTACGAGCAGTACTTC CASSLTPSGRNGPYEQYF
TRBJ1-6 TRBV29-1 15 NA NA TGCAGCGTTGAACTTTGTCAGATTTATAATTCACCCCTCCACTTT CSVELCQIYNSPLHF
TRBJ2-7 TRBV7-2 15 NA NA TGTGCCAGCAGCTTAGTGAGCCAAATATCGGCCGAGCAGTACTTC CASSLVSQISAEQYF
TRBJ1-4 TRBV29-1 14 NA NA TGCAGCGCAGGGGAGGGTGTGACTAATGAAAAACTGTTTTTT CSAGEGVTNEKLFF
TRBJ1-3 TRBV7-8 16 NA NA TGTGCCAGCAGCCCCACCGGGACTTACTCTGGAAACACCATATATTTT CASSPTGTYSGNTIYF
TRBJ2-3 TRBV25-1 16 NA NA TGTGCCAGCAGTCCCCCTGGGACGGGCAGCACAGATACGCAGTATTTT CASSPPGTGSTDTQYF
TRBJ1-5 TRBV7-8 15 NA NA TGTGCCAGCAGCTTTGGATCAGGGCAAAATCAGCCCCAGCATTTT CASSFGSGQNQPQHF
TRBJ2-7 TRBV30 14 TRBD2 once TGTGCCTGGAGTCTAGGACTAGCCGCTAACGAGCAGTACTTC CAWSLGLAANEQYF
TRBJ2-3 TRBV29-1 13 NA many TGCAGCGTTGTCCTGTCGGGCGCAGATACGCAGTATTTT CSVVLSGADTQYF
TRBJ1-1 TRBV12-3/TRBV12-4 14 TRBD1 NA TGTGCCAGCAGTCGCGGACAGGGGATCACTGAAGCTTTCTTT CASSRGQGITEAFF
TRBJ1-1 TRBV6-6 14 TRBD1 NA TGTGCCAGCAGTTCCAGGGGGGAGGTCACTGAAGCTTTCTTT CASSSRGEVTEAFF
TRBJ1-2 TRBV27 15 TRBD1 NA TGTGCCAGCAGTACGGGACAGGGGGCCCTCGGGGGCTACACCTTC CASSTGQGALGGYTF
TRBJ2-3 TRBV7-2 16 NA NA TGTGCCAGCAGCTTAGGGCCCCCGCCCTTTCAAGATACGCAGTATTTT CASSLGPPPFQDTQYF
TRBJ2-3 TRBV4-2 14 NA NA TGTGCCAGCAGCCAAGATTCAGCTTATGGTACGCAGTATTTT CASSQDSAYGTQYF
TRBJ1-5 TRBV7-2 16 NA NA TGTGCCAGCAGCCCAATGGCAGGGACTAGCAATCAGCCCCAGCATTTT CASSPMAGTSNQPQHF
TRBJ2-5 TRBV2 15 NA NA TGTGCCAGCCTCTGGATCGATCCCACCCAAGAGACCCAGTACTTC CASLWIDPTQETQYF
TRBJ2-7 TRBV3-1 19 TRBD2 NA TGTGCCAGCAGCCCCGAACCCAGACTAGCGGACCTGAGGTACAATGAGCAGTACTTC CASSPEPRLADLRYNEQYF
TRBJ2-3 TRBV7-3 15 NA many TGTGCCAGCAGCTCGTGGGGCTCAGGTACAGATACGCAGTATTTT CASSSWGSGTDTQYF
TRBJ2-3 TRBV4-2 17 TRBD1 NA TGTGCCAGCAGCCAGGCATCCGGGACAGGTCGCCTTGAGGCGCAGTATTTT CASSQASGTGRLEAQYF
TRBJ1-1 TRBV7-8 12 NA NA TGTGCCAGCAGCTTCCCCGGGACTGAAGCTTTCTTT CASSFPGTEAFF
TRBJ1-2 TRBV20-1 14 NA NA TGCAGTGCTAGTTTCCTCCGTGGTGGATATGGCTACACCTTC CSASFLRGGYGYTF
TRBJ2-1 TRBV2 13 NA few TGTGCCAGCCAGGGAAAGACTTACAATGAGCAGTTCTTC CASQGKTYNEQFF
TRBJ2-4 TRBV6-5 15 NA many TGTGCCAGCAGCCCTGACAGAGTAGCCAAAAACATTCAGTACTTC CASSPDRVAKNIQYF
TRBJ2-3 TRBV7-9 15 NA NA TGTGCCAGCAGCTTAGTGCCGGGAAGCGCAGATACGCAGTATTTT CASSLVPGSADTQYF
TRBJ2-3 TRBV20-1 14 NA NA TGCAGTGCGAGCGGGACATACCACACAGATACGCAGTATTTT CSASGTYHTDTQYF
TRBJ2-1 TRBV18 17 TRBD2 NA TGTGCCAGCTCACCGTCGAGCGGGGGGGCCAGGCACAATGAGCAGTTCTTC CASSPSSGGARHNEQFF
TRBJ2-3 TRBV6-5 14 NA NA TGTGCCAGCAGTTACTCAGGAGACTCCATCACGCAGTATTTT CASSYSGDSITQYF
TRBJ2-5 TRBV12-3/TRBV12-4 14 NA NA TGTGCCAGCAGTCCAACGGGATTCGAAGAGACCCAGTACTTC CASSPTGFEETQYF
TRBJ2-7 TRBV12-3/TRBV12-4 15 TRBD2 few TGTGCCAGCAGCCCGGTGGGTAGCGGGGCATACGAGCAGTACTTC CASSPVGSGAYEQYF
TRBJ2-3 TRBV7-2 17 TRBD2 few TGTGCCAGCAGGTCGACTAGCGGGGGGGTCACCACAGATACGCAGTATTTT CASRSTSGGVTTDTQYF
TRBJ2-7 TRBV7-9 16 TRBD2 NA TGTGCCAGCAGTTCACGAGCGGGAGGGGCAAACTACGAGCAGTACTTC CASSSRAGGANYEQYF
TRBJ2-3 TRBV7-9 17 NA few TGTGCCAGCAGCTCCCGTGAGGATAGTACTTGGAGAGATACGCAGTATTTT CASSSREDSTWRDTQYF
TRBJ2-7 TRBV5-6 15 TRBD1 NA TGTGCCAGCAGCTGGATGGACAGGAGCTCCCACGAGCAGTACTTC CASSWMDRSSHEQYF
TRBJ2-7 TRBV5-1 13 TRBD1 NA TGCGCCAGCAGCTGGGACAGTTTCTACGAGCAGTACTTC CASSWDSFYEQYF
TRBJ1-2 TRBV7-9 11 NA NA TGTGCCAGCAGCTCCGGGGCCGTCTACACCTTC CASSSGAVYTF
TRBJ2-5 TRBV29-1 15 NA NA TGCAGCGTCCCCGCGAGCGGTACTAACGTCGAGACCCAGTACTTC CSVPASGTNVETQYF
TRBJ2-7 TRBV10-2 17 TRBD2 few TGCGCCAGCAGCGCTAGTCCCGGGACTAGCGTAAACTACGAGCAGTACTTC CASSASPGTSVNYEQYF
TRBJ1-1 TRBV10-3 13 NA NA TGTGCCATCAAGCCGACCCGGAACACTGAAGCTTTCTTT CAIKPTRNTEAFF